The 24 T cell receptor beta chains in this list originate from one sample, sequenced in a study of tumor-infiltrating lymphocytes in localized non-small cell lung cancer. Some clones are missing from TCRdb's copy, which holds only in-frame ones; the method was immunoSEQ multiplex PCR. The sample holds about 16,000 clones; approximately 70% are singletons and the top ten take roughly 9.6%. Sequencing was carried out using lung tumor tissue. These receptors originate from a human donor with non-small cell lung cancer.

The rearrangement uses TRBV4-2 and TRBJ1-2, with D perhaps matching TRBD1 (5 bases). This CDR3 has 15 residues. CDR1 and CDR2 (germline): LGHNA, YNFKEQ. The V and J ends lost 1 base and 4 bases respectively, with 13 bases between them. DNA for the CDR3: TGTGCCAGCAGCCAAGTGGAGACAGTGGGCTATGGCTACACCTTC. Residues: CASSQVETVGYGYTF.

The chain carries TRBV29-1 and TRBJ1-2, with unresolved D. The V gene lost 0 bases and the J gene lost 6 bases, with 2 bases spanning the gap. Germline V gives CDR1 SQVTM, CDR2 ANQGSEA. The CDR3 has 10 amino acids. CDR3 bases: TGCAGCGTTGAAGATAATGGCTACACCTTC. Amino acid sequence: CSVEDNGYTF.

The rearrangement links TRBV6-5 to TRBJ1-1; D perhaps matches TRBD1 (6 bases). CDR1 is MNHEY, CDR2 SVGAGI, per germline. The CDR3 covers 14 residues. V was trimmed by 5 bases and J by 1 base, leaving 11 bases between them. CDR3 in amino acids: CASSLPGQNTEAFF. Written as DNA, the CDR3 is TGTGCCAGCAGTCTTCCGGGACAGAACACTGAAGCTTTCTTT.

A few counts support this clone. V usage is TRBV5-8 and J usage is TRBJ2-5; no definite D call. Germline lookup yields CDR1 SGHTS and CDR2 YDEGEE. V was shortened by 0 bases and J by 6 bases, with 0 bases between the two germline ends. The length of the CDR3 is 10 residues. The CDR3: CASSLETQYF. As DNA, the CDR3 is TGTGCCAGCAGCTTGGAGACCCAGTACTTC.

The chain couples TRBV5-1 to TRBJ2-1; 7 positions agree with TRBD1. Per the germline V gene, CDR1 is SGHRS and CDR2 is YFSETQ. Trimming cost V 4 bases and J 4 bases; bases outside gene matches: 8. The CDR3 runs 15 residues. CDR3 sequence: CASSPLGQNYNEQFF. In nucleotides, the CDR3 is TGCGCCAGCAGCCCGTTGGGACAGAATTACAATGAGCAGTTCTTC.

This clone was seen a few times. J is TRBJ1-6 and V is TRBV25-1; 9 bases map to TRBD1. The CDR3 is made up of 15 amino acids. Germline assignment: CDR1 MGHDK and CDR2 SYGVNS. Unmatched junction bases numbered 7, after V lost 3 bases and J lost 10 bases. The chain's CDR3 is CASSDPTGGGSPLHF. The CDR3 coding sequence is TGTGCCAGCAGTGACCCCACAGGGGGCGGCTCACCCCTCCACTTT. Drawing the rest from reference TRBV25-1 and TRBJ1-6, the complete variable domain is EADIYQTPRYLVIGTGKKITLECSQTMGHDKMYWYQQDPGMELHLIHYSYGVNSTEKGDLSSESTVSRIRTEHFPLTLESARPSHTSQYLCASSDPTGGGSPLHFGNGTRLTVT.

CDR3 DNA sequence: TGTGCCAGCAGCGTGGTAACGGGGGCGGGATCCTACAATGAGCAGTTCTTC. Protein: CASSVVTGAGSYNEQFF. The chain employs TRBV9 and TRBJ2-1, with D perhaps given as TRBD1 or TRBD2 (6 bases each). Germline V CDR1 and CDR2: SGDLS, YYNGEE. This CDR3 has 17 residues. V dropped 2 bases and J dropped 1 base, with 16 bases sitting between them.

The J gene is TRBJ2-1, the V gene TRBV6-5; D is perhaps TRBD1 (5 bases). Trimming removed 2 bases from V and 6 bases from J, with 14 bases in between. The CDR3 length is 15 residues. Germline CDR1 and CDR2: MNHEY and SVGAGI. The CDR3 region has the DNA TGTGCCAGCAGTTACGGGGCAGAGTACGGCAATGAGCAGTTCTTC. Translation: CASSYGAEYGNEQFF.

As DNA, the CDR3 is TGTGCCAGCAGTGTAGGACAGGGGGCGGGCTATGGCTACACCTTC. This gives the protein CASSVGQGAGYGYTF. The V and J genes are TRBV6-1 and TRBJ1-2; the match to TRBD1 covers 11 bases. The CDR3 loop spans 15 amino acids. V was clipped by 4 bases and J by 4 bases; unmatched bases: 5. Germline V CDR1 and CDR2: MNHNS, SASEGT.

The chain has TRBV19 and TRBJ1-1; 8 nucleotides align to TRBD1. The CDR3 spans 15 residues. With V trimmed by 6 bases and J by 1 base, 7 bases remained unmatched. CDR1 and CDR2 (germline): LNHDA, SQIVND (reference sequence). The CDR3 DNA reads TGTGCCAGTAGCAGATCTGGGACAGGGAACACTGAAGCTTTCTTT. Its protein is CASSRSGTGNTEAFF.

The V call is TRBV5-1, the J call TRBJ1-3; D is uncertain. This CDR3 region has 16 residues. Germline V gives CDR1 SGHRS, CDR2 YFSETQ. V shed 0 bases and J shed 2 bases, with 12 bases lying between them. CDR3 nucleotides: TGCGCCAGCAGCTTGGAGAGCCTTGCCGCTGGAAACACCATATATTTT. Its protein product is CASSLESLAAGNTIYF.

The table lists this clone with a few counts. V is TRBV5-1 and J is TRBJ2-1, with D uncertain. Germline assignment: CDR1 SGHRS and CDR2 YFSETQ. V lost 1 base to trimming and J lost 0 bases, with 8 bases between them. This CDR3 is 15 amino acids long. The CDR3 here is CASSLIGLSYNEQFF. Written as DNA, the CDR3 is TGCGCCAGCAGCTTGATTGGCCTCTCCTACAATGAGCAGTTCTTC.

The chain has TRBV7-2 and TRBJ2-7, with 10 bases fitting TRBD2. From germline, CDR1 is SGHTA and CDR2 FQGNSA. V lost 5 bases, J lost 3 bases, and 4 bases stayed unmatched. This CDR3 has 14 residues. The CDR3, as DNA: TGTGCCAGCAGCCCTATAGCGGGAGGCTACGAGCAGTACTTC. This encodes CASSPIAGGYEQYF. Together with reference TRBV7-2 and TRBJ2-7, the CDR3 gives the full variable domain: GAGVSQSPSNKVTEKGKDVELRCDPISGHTALYWYRQSLGQGLEFLIYFQGNSAPDKSGLPSDRFSAERTGGSVSTLTIQRTQQEDSAVYLCASSPIAGGYEQYFGPGTRLTVT.

Here the CDR3 DNA reads TGTGCCAGCAGTCTTCCCCGGGACAGGGGCTCCCTGAACACTGAAGCTTTCTTT. Amino acid sequence: CASSLPRDRGSLNTEAFF. The V and J genes are TRBV2 and TRBJ1-1; 10 bases fit TRBD1. This CDR3 comprises 18 residues. V shed 5 bases, J shed 0 bases, and the junction held 12 bases outside the gene matches. Looked up from germline, CDR1 is SNHLY and CDR2 is FYNNEI.

The chain uses TRBV5-4 and TRBJ1-2; D is possibly TRBD1 (6 bases). The CDR3 spans 13 residues. Germline V gene sequence: CDR1 SGHNT, CDR2 YYREEE (reference sequence). Trimming stripped 0 bases from V and 6 bases from J, with 9 bases between. The CDR3 region is CASSLAGADGYTF. CDR3 sequence (DNA): TGTGCCAGCAGCTTGGCGGGGGCGGATGGCTACACCTTC.

The V gene is TRBV7-6, the J gene TRBJ2-7, with 10 bases fitting TRBD2. Per germline, CDR1 SGHVS and CDR2 FNYEAQ. The CDR3 length is 15 residues. The J segment lost 3 bases and the V segment lost 1 base, leaving 3 bases of the junction unmatched. This chain's CDR3 is CASSLELAGVYEQYF. The CDR3 coding sequence is TGTGCCAGCAGCTTAGAGCTAGCGGGAGTCTACGAGCAGTACTTC.

This clone was recorded a few times. The rearrangement joins TRBV5-5 to TRBJ1-2, with 9 positions matching TRBD1. Trimming cost V 3 bases and J 8 bases; bases outside gene matches: 5. Per germline, CDR1 SGHKS and CDR2 YYEKEE (reference sequence). The CDR3 consists of 13 residues. The CDR3 region is CASSSTGGRGYTF. For the CDR3, the DNA is TGTGCCAGCAGCTCTACAGGGGGCCGCGGCTACACCTTC.

Written as DNA, the CDR3 is TGTGCCTGGAGTGGCGGGGGTTACGAGCAGTACTTC. Translated: CAWSGGGYEQYF. The chain combines TRBV30 with TRBJ2-7, with 7 bases aligning to TRBD2. With 1 base clipped from V and 4 bases from J, the junction kept 1 base outside the gene matches. CDR1 is GTSNPN, CDR2 SVGIG, per germline (reference sequence). CDR3 length: 12 amino acids. The full variable domain, in which reference TRBV30 and TRBJ2-7 provide the parts outside the CDR3, is SQTIHQWPATLVQPVGSPLSLECTVEGTSNPNLYWYRQAAGRGLQLLFYSVGIGQISSEVPQNLSASRPQDRQFILSSKKLLLSDSGFYLCAWSGGGYEQYFGPGTRLTVT.

The chain carries TRBV6-5 and TRBJ1-1; 7 bases fit TRBD1. The CDR3 spans 15 residues. Trimming cost V 3 bases and J 4 bases; bases outside gene matches: 8. Germline V gene data show CDR1 as MNHEY and CDR2 as SVGAGI. The CDR3 protein is CASSYQGGRGTEAFF. DNA for the CDR3: TGTGCCAGCAGTTATCAGGGGGGACGGGGCACTGAAGCTTTCTTT.

This chain connects TRBV29-1 to TRBJ2-1; 7 nucleotides match TRBD1. Germline V CDR1 and CDR2: SQVTM, ANQGSEA. CDR3 size: 12 residues. J was trimmed by 6 bases and V by 7 bases; bases with no gene match: 6. DNA of the CDR3: TGCAGCGCCCGCAGACAGGGCAATGAGCAGTTCTTC. Translated: CSARRQGNEQFF.

J is TRBJ2-7 and V is TRBV29-1, with D possibly TRBD2 on 8 matching bases. CDR1 SQVTM and CDR2 ANQGSEA come from the germline V gene. This CDR3 has 17 amino acids. V lost 6 bases and J 0 bases, leaving 24 bases between the germline ends. Here the CDR3 reads CSVGGGQTGRSSYEQYF. CDR3 coding DNA: TGCAGCGTCGGGGGGGGCCAGACAGGGAGAAGCTCCTACGAGCAGTACTTC.

CDR3 coding DNA: TGTGCCTGGAGTGGGACAGGTCTCTCTGGAAACACCATATATTTT. Encoded protein: CAWSGTGLSGNTIYF. This chain uses TRBV30 with TRBJ1-3, with 7 bases aligning to TRBD1. Trimming took 1 base from V and 0 from J; bases not matched to a gene: 3. Germline CDR1 reads GTSNPN; CDR2 reads SVGIG (reference sequence). The CDR3 consists of 15 residues.

The chain uses TRBV14 and TRBJ2-2; 10 bases line up with TRBD2. Germline CDR1 and CDR2: SGHDN and FVKESK. This CDR3 comprises 17 residues. V lost 1 base, J lost 1 base, and 3 bases stayed unmatched. The CDR3 DNA reads as TGTGCCAGCAGCCAAGTTTCTAGCGGGAGGAACACCGGGGAGCTGTTTTTT. Translated, it gives CASSQVSSGRNTGELFF.

The CDR3 region has the DNA TGTGCCAGCACCGAGCTAGGGGGGCCCTACAATGAGCAGTTCTTC. Translating gives CASTELGGPYNEQFF. The chain links TRBV7-2 to TRBJ2-1; the D gene could be TRBD1 or TRBD2 (6 bases each). The germline V gene encodes CDR1 SGHTA and CDR2 FQGNSA. This CDR3 comprises 15 residues. V dropped 7 bases and J dropped 2 bases, with 15 bases sitting between them.